This T cell receptor beta chain is drawn from a study of early T cells in non-severe SARS-CoV-2 infection. TCRdb passed the 5' RACE reads through MiXCR, listing each CDR3 protein once. The table records about 60,000 distinct CDR3 sequences, 20% of them present only once. This TCR was sampled from an adult who was a healthcare worker with PCR-confirmed SARS-CoV-2 infection or an uninfected control (not recorded which). The source was whole blood, collected at baseline.

The CDR3 is CATSRGGGAEYEQYF. The CDR3 coding sequence is TGTGCCACCAGCAGAGGAGGGGGCGCCGAATACGAGCAGTACTTC. The chain uses TRBV15 and TRBJ2-7, with 7 bases lining up with TRBD1. V shed 1 base and J 4 bases; nucleotides not matched to a gene: 7. Looked up from germline, CDR1 is LNHNV and CDR2 is YYDKDF (reference sequence). The CDR3 spans 15 residues.